This T cell receptor beta chain is from a study of T cells in Graves' hyperthyroidism and ophthalmopathy. V was shortened by 0 bases and J by 6 bases, with 9 bases between the two germline ends. The CDR3 length is 13 residues. CDR1 is SGDLS, CDR2 YYNGEE, per germline. RNA transcripts provided the source from which TCR beta CDR3 regions were amplified. The HTBI set primed first-round TCR CDR3 RT-PCR. TCRdb recomputed calls from the multiplex PCR reads with MiXCR, one row per CDR3 protein. The data hold about 700,000 distinct CDR3 sequences, with 14% observed a single time. Aged 18 to 65, the patients had hyperthyroidism that was newly diagnosed and had lasted under 2 months.

Sequenced material: blood. This sequence was found in a woman aged 18-29 years with Graves' hyperthyroidism. This chain connects TRBV9 to TRBJ2-5, with D possibly TRBD1 on 5 matching bases. CDR3 in amino acids: CASSVGTSKTQYF. In DNA, the CDR3 is TGTGCCAGCAGCGTAGGGACAAGCAAGACCCAGTACTTC.